This TCR beta chain is from a study of blood T cell repertoires in COVID-19. Study-wide background: COVID-19 samples, acute and convalescent, were from the United States, Italy and Spain.

V trimming: 4 bases; J trimming: 2 bases; junction bases outside the gene matches: 7. The CDR3 has 18 residues. The germline CDR1 and CDR2 sequences are SGHVS and FNYEAQ. TCRdb's table, derived via immunoSEQ multiplex PCR, lists solely in-frame clones and lacks some. The sample has hundreds of thousands of clones; around 89% are singletons. This rearrangement joins TRBV7-6 to TRBJ2-3; 15 bases fit TRBD2. The sequence came from a man aged 40-55 years who had recovered from COVID-19. Sequenced material: PBMCs or T cells enriched from blood (not recorded which). CDR3 sequence reads: CASSSGTSGGQYTDTQYF. The DNA of the CDR3 is TGTGCCAGCAGCTCCGGGACTAGCGGGGGGCAATACACAGATACGCAGTATTTT. Drawing the rest from reference TRBV7-6 and TRBJ2-3, the complete variable domain is GAGVSQSPRYKVTKRGQDVALRCDPISGHVSLYWYRQALGQGPEFLTYFNYEAQQDKSGLPNDRFSAERPEGSISTLTIQRTEQRDSAMYRCASSSGTSGGQYTDTQYFGPGTRLTVL.